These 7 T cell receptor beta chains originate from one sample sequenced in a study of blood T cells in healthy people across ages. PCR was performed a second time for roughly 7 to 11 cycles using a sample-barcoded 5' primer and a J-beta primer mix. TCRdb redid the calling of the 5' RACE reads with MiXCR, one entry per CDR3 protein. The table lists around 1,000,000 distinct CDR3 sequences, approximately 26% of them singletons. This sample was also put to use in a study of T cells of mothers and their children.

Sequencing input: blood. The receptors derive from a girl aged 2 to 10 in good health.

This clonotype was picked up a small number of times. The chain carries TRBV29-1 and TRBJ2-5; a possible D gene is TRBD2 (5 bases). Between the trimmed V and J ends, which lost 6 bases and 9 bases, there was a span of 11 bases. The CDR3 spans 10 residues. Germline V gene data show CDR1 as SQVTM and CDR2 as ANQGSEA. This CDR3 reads CSVFRTSQYF. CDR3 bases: TGCAGCGTGTTCAGGACTTCCCAGTACTTC. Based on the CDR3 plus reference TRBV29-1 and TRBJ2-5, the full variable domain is SAVISQKPSRDICQRGTSLTIQCQVDSQVTMMFWYRQQPGQSLTLIATANQGSEATYESGFVIDKFPISRPNLTFSTLTVSNMSPEDSSIYLCSVFRTSQYFGPGTRLLVL.

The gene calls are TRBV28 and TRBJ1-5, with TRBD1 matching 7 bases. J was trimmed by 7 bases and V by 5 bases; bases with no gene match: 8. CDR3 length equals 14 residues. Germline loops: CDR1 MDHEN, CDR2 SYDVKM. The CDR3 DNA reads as TGTGCCAGCAGTAGCCCACAGGGGATACAGCCCCAGCATTTT. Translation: CASSSPQGIQPQHF.

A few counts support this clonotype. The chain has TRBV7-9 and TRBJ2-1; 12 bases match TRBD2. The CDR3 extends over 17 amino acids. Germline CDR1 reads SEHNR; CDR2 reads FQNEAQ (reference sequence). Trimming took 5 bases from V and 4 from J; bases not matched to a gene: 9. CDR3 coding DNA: TGTGCCAGCAGCCTCCTGGGGACTAGCGGGTGGTACAATGAGCAGTTCTTC. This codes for CASSLLGTSGWYNEQFF.

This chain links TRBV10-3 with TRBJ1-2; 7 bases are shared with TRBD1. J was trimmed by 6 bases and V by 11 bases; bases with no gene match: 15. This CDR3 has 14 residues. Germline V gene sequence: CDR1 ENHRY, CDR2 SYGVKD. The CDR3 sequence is CAARDSSTPDGYTF. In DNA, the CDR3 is TGTGCCGCTCGGGACAGCTCTACTCCCGATGGCTACACCTTC.

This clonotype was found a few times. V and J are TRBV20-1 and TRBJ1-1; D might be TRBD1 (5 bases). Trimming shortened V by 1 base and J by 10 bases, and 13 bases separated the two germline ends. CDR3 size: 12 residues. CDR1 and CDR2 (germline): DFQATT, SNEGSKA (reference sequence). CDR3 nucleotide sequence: TGCAGTGCTAGAGGGCAGGGTTTGGGAGCTTTCTTT. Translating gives CSARGQGLGAFF.

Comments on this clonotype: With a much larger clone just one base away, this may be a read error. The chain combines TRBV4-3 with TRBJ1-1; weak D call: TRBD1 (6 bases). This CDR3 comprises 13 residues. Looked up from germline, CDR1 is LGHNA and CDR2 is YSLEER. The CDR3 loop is CASSQDQGYEALF. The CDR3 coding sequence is TGCGCCAGCAGCCAAGATCAGGGGTATGAAGCTCTCTTT.

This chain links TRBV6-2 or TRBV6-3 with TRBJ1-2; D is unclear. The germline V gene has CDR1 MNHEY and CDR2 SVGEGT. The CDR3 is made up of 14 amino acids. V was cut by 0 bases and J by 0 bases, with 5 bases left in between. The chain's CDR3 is CASSYSLANYGYTF. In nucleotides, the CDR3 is TGTGCCAGCAGTTACTCTTTGGCTAACTATGGCTACACCTTC.